Many counts were recorded for the clone carrying this TCR beta chain. The antigen is undetermined. The V gene end was trimmed by 3 bases and the J gene end by 0 bases; junction bases not matched to a gene: 13. The CDR3 consists of 19 residues. The germline CDR1 and CDR2 sequences are LNHNV and YYDKDF (reference sequence). Samples came from axillary lymph nodes draining the breast cancer. This sample was included in a study of breast tumors, draining lymph nodes, adjacent tissues. TCRdb independently ran MiXCR on the multiplex PCR reads; one entry per CDR3 protein. The profile shows more than 85,000 distinct CDR3 sequences, 20% to 25% of them singletons. Notes on the study in general: Tumors had less TCR diversity than lymph nodes, more than nontumor tissue. That most tumor T cells come from lymph nodes remained unproven.

The TCR originated in a female donor with breast cancer. Some clones in this sample may be carry-over from other donors' samples. The genes are TRBV15 and TRBJ2-7, with 11 bases aligning to TRBD1. The sample taken for sequencing was axillary lymph node tissue. DNA of the CDR3: TGTGCCACCAGCAGGGGTGGGACAGGGGGTATAGCCGACTCCTACGAGCAGTACTTC. It translates to CATSRGGTGGIADSYEQYF.